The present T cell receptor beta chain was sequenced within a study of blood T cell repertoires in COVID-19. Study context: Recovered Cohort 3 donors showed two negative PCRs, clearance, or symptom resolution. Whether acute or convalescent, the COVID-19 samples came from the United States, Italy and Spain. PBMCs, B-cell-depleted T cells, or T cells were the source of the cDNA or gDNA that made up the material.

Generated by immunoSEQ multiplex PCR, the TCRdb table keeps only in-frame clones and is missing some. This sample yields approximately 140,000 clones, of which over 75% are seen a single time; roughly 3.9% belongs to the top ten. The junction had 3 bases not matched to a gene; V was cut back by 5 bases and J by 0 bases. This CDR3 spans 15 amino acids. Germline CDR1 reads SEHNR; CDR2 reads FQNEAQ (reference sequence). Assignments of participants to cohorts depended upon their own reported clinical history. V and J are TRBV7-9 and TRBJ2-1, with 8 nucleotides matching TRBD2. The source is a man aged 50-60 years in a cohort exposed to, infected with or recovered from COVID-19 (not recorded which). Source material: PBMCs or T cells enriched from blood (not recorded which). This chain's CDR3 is CASSTSGSSYNEQFF. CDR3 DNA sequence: TGTGCCAGCAGCACGAGCGGGAGCTCCTACAATGAGCAGTTCTTC.